This entry lists 6 T cell receptor beta chains sequenced from one sample in a study of T cell responses to AZD1222 COVID-19 vaccine. Method: immunoSEQ multiplex PCR; TCRdb's copy keeps in-frame clones and lacks some. The sample includes around 130,000 clones, 93% of them seen just once. The sample was peripheral blood, taken on day 0 of AZD1222 vaccination. The source of these receptors is an adult in good health.

This chain links TRBV30 with TRBJ1-1, with a possible D match to TRBD1 (5 bases). The CDR3 covers 14 residues. Trimming removed 2 bases from V and 0 bases from J, with 10 bases in between. CDR1 GTSNPN and CDR2 SVGIG come from the germline V gene (reference sequence). For the CDR3, the DNA is TGTGCCTGGAGTATATCAGGGATGAACACTGAAGCTTTCTTT. It specifies CAWSISGMNTEAFF. The variable domain in full, with the rest retrieved from reference TRBV30 and TRBJ1-1, is SQTIHQWPATLVQPVGSPLSLECTVEGTSNPNLYWYRQAAGRGLQLLFYSVGIGQISSEVPQNLSASRPQDRQFILSSKKLLLSDSGFYLCAWSISGMNTEAFFGQGTRLTVV.

This clone has just a few counts. The V and J genes are TRBV15 and TRBJ2-1; possible D gene TRBD2, 6 bases. V was clipped by 0 bases and J by 0 bases, with 9 bases between them. The CDR3 has 16 residues. Germline V gene sequence: CDR1 LNHNV, CDR2 YYDKDF (reference sequence). The DNA of the CDR3 is TGTGCCACCAGCAGAGATCGGGGGTTCTCCTACAATGAGCAGTTCTTC. Translating it yields CATSRDRGFSYNEQFF.

V is TRBV29-1 and J is TRBJ2-7; D perhaps matches TRBD2 (6 bases). V was trimmed by 6 bases and J by 2 bases, leaving 17 bases between them. Germline V gene sequence: CDR1 SQVTM, CDR2 ANQGSEA. The CDR3 spans 14 residues. This CDR3 reads CSVSTGVGAYEQYF. CDR3 sequence (DNA): TGCAGCGTCAGTACGGGAGTTGGGGCCTACGAGCAGTACTTC.

The chain links TRBV7-9 to TRBJ2-1; D is perhaps TRBD1 (5 bases). Trimming took 1 base from V and 5 from J, leaving 12 bases between them. The CDR3 has 15 amino acids. CDR1 is SEHNR and CDR2 is FQNEAQ in the germline V gene (reference sequence). The CDR3 sequence: CASSLGGPTHNEQFF. Here the CDR3 DNA reads TGTGCCAGCAGCTTAGGGGGCCCGACTCACAATGAGCAGTTCTTC.

The chain combines TRBV28 with TRBJ2-3; perhaps D is TRBD1 or TRBD2 (5 bases each). This CDR3 spans 14 amino acids. Trimming took 6 bases from V and 2 from J, leaving 12 bases between them. Germline V gives CDR1 MDHEN, CDR2 SYDVKM. In DNA, the CDR3 is TGTGCCAGCAGACCGGGACCCAACACAGATACGCAGTATTTT. Translated, it gives CASRPGPNTDTQYF.

The chain carries TRBV6-6 and TRBJ1-2; D ambiguous. CDR1 and CDR2 (germline): MNHNY, SVGAGI (reference sequence). The CDR3 loop spans 11 amino acids. Deletions cut 7 bases from V and 6 bases from J, with 9 bases between. The CDR3 loop is CASIGRNGYTF. The CDR3, as DNA: TGTGCCAGCATCGGGCGTAATGGCTACACCTTC.